These 15 T cell receptor beta chains were sequenced from one sample in a study of T cells in Graves' hyperthyroidism and ophthalmopathy. Authors of the study amplified TCR beta CDR3 regions from RNA transcripts. HTBI primers were used for first-round RT-PCR of the TCR CDR3. MiXCR was run by TCRdb on the multiplex PCR reads, yielding one entry per CDR3 protein. This table holds around 600,000 distinct CDR3 sequences, more than 14% found once. Sequencing was carried out using blood. Receptors were obtained from a woman between 50 and 59 years old with Graves' ophthalmopathy.

This clonotype has a count of ten or more. This rearrangement joins TRBV7-9 to TRBJ2-2; D gene ambiguous. The V end was cut by 5 bases, the J end by 0 bases, with 10 bases between. This CDR3 spans 15 amino acids. Germline V gives CDR1 SEHNR, CDR2 FQNEAQ (reference sequence). The CDR3 DNA follows: TGTGCCAGCAGCACCCGCCTGTCGAACACCGGGGAGCTGTTTTTT. This codes for CASSTRLSNTGELFF.

This clonotype has ten or more counts. The chain is built from TRBV6-2 or TRBV6-3 and TRBJ1-1; 10 bases agree with TRBD1. The CDR3 runs to 14 residues. In germline, CDR1 is MNHEY, CDR2 SVGEGT. Unmatched junction bases numbered 11, after V lost 6 bases and J lost 10 bases. The CDR3 DNA sequence: TGTGCCAGCAGGAACGGACAGGGGGTGTTTGGAGCTTTCTTT. Encoded protein: CASRNGQGVFGAFF.

V usage is TRBV2 and J usage is TRBJ2-1, with 9 bases aligning to TRBD1. J lost 16 bases, V lost 5 bases, and 6 bases had no gene match. The CDR3 has 11 amino acids. The germline gives CDR1 SNHLY, CDR2 FYNNEI. CDR3 sequence reads: CASSPRDRAFF. The CDR3 DNA reads as TGTGCCAGCAGTCCCCGGGACAGGGCCTTCTTC.

Many counts were recorded for this clonotype. This chain links TRBV24-1 with TRBJ2-3; 14 bases map to TRBD2. The germline V gene has CDR1 KGHDR and CDR2 SFDVKD. Trimming removed 4 bases from V and 6 bases from J; junction bases left unmatched: 8. The CDR3 is 17 amino acids. CDR3: CATSDQGLAGVSDTQYF. As DNA, the CDR3 is TGTGCCACCAGTGACCAGGGACTAGCGGGAGTATCTGATACGCAGTATTTT.

This clonotype has at least ten counts. The genes are TRBV28 and TRBJ2-5, with D perhaps given as TRBD1 or TRBD2 (5 bases each). This CDR3 is built from 16 residues. The ends were cut back, 4 bases at V and 5 bases at J, with 20 bases in the middle. The V gene's germline CDR1 is MDHEN and CDR2 SYDVKM. The CDR3 spells CASSSRGVPNEETQYF. The CDR3 DNA sequence: TGTGCCAGCAGTTCTCGAGGGGTTCCCAACGAGGAGACCCAGTACTTC.

V is TRBV30 and J is TRBJ1-5; possibly TRBD1 for D (5 bases). With 5 bases removed from V and 2 bases from J, the gap between germline ends came to 13 bases. The germline V gene has CDR1 GTSNPN and CDR2 SVGIG (reference sequence). This CDR3 region has 14 residues. CDR3 nucleotides: TGTGCCTGGGGGGGGGGTGTGGGCAATCAGCCCCAGCATTTT. It translates to CAWGGGVGNQPQHF.

The chain links TRBV20-1 to TRBJ2-1; 8 bases are a match to TRBD2. The V segment lost 4 bases and the J segment 0 bases; nucleotides outside the gene matches: 8. In germline, CDR1 is DFQATT, CDR2 SNEGSKA (reference sequence). The CDR3 has 16 amino acids. CDR3 protein: CSATGGGGGSYNEQFF. The CDR3 nucleotides are TGCAGTGCTACCGGGGGGGGGGGGGGCTCCTACAATGAGCAGTTCTTC.

In its sample, this clonotype was seen many times. The gene calls are TRBV28 and TRBJ1-5; tentatively, D is TRBD1 (5 bases). The CDR3 loop spans 15 amino acids. Germline values: CDR1 MDHEN, CDR2 SYDVKM. The V end lost 6 bases, the J end lost 4 bases, and 16 bases lay between the germline ends. The CDR3 spells CASSPTAGLNQPQHF. The DNA for the CDR3 is TGTGCCAGCAGCCCTACGGCAGGGTTAAATCAGCCCCAGCATTTT.

This clonotype has more than one count but fewer than ten. The CDR3 region is CASSLLPTGGTGELFF. The CDR3 DNA reads TGTGCCAGCAGTCTGCTCCCGACCGGGGGCACCGGGGAGCTGTTTTTT. The chain recombines TRBV27 with TRBJ2-2, with D possibly TRBD2 on 6 matching bases. From germline, CDR1 is MNHEY and CDR2 SMNVEV (reference sequence). The CDR3 length is 16 residues. Trimming shortened V by 5 bases and J by 4 bases, and 17 bases separated the two germline ends.

This clonotype was seen ten or more times. V gene TRBV27 combines with J gene TRBJ2-1; 11 nucleotides agree with TRBD2. Germline V CDR1 and CDR2: MNHEY, SMNVEV (reference sequence). V gave up 3 bases and J gave up 4 bases; unmatched junction bases: 2. This CDR3 spans 15 amino acids. In DNA, the CDR3 is TGTGCCAGCAGTTTTACTAGCGGGGGATACAATGAGCAGTTCTTC. Translation: CASSFTSGGYNEQFF.

This rearrangement joins TRBV7-8 to TRBJ2-1; D is uncertain. V was shortened by 3 bases and J by 0 bases, with 9 bases between the two germline ends. Germline CDR1 is SGHVS and CDR2 is FQNEAQ. The CDR3 covers 15 residues. The CDR3 region has the DNA TGTGCCAGCAGCTTGCTATGGGGCTCCTACAATGAGCAGTTCTTC. Amino acid sequence: CASSLLWGSYNEQFF.

This clonotype was observed many times. The gene calls are TRBV28 and TRBJ2-1; D gene unclear. Trimming took off 3 bases at V and 5 bases at J, with 11 bases between the two ends. The CDR3 contains 14 residues. The germline V gene has CDR1 MDHEN and CDR2 SYDVKM. The CDR3 coding sequence is TGTGCCAGCAGTTTTACCCGACCGGACAATGAGCAGTTCTTC. It yields the protein CASSFTRPDNEQFF.

This clonotype was seen repeatedly, ten times or more. The V and J genes are TRBV7-6 and TRBJ2-3, with TRBD1 identical over 11 bases. CDR1 and CDR2 (germline): SGHVS, FNYEAQ. V gave up 1 base and J gave up 3 bases; unmatched junction bases: 3. The CDR3 sequence is 16 residues long. The CDR3 nucleotides are TGTGCCAGCAGCTTAGGGACAGGGGGCAGGACAGATACGCAGTATTTT. Translating gives CASSLGTGGRTDTQYF.

This rearrangement joins TRBV6-1 to TRBJ2-1, with 8 positions matching TRBD2. Trimming at V came to 4 bases and at J to 9 bases, leaving 2 bases not matched to a gene. The CDR3 length is 12 residues. Per the germline V gene, CDR1 is MNHNS and CDR2 is SASEGT. The DNA for the CDR3 is TGTGCCAGCAGTGTAGCGGGGCTTGAGCAGTTCTTC. It encodes CASSVAGLEQFF.

The genes are TRBV24-1 and TRBJ2-3; TRBD2 matches 10 bases. The germline gives CDR1 KGHDR, CDR2 SFDVKD. V was clipped by 1 base and J by 0 bases; unmatched bases: 9. The CDR3 has 19 residues. CDR3 in amino acids: CATSDFGAPTSGSTDTQYF. CDR3 coding DNA: TGTGCCACCAGTGATTTTGGGGCCCCGACTAGCGGGAGCACAGATACGCAGTATTTT.